This T cell receptor beta chain derives from a study of glioma-infiltrating T cells. Study-wide findings and caveats: Tissue-blood divergence was below expectation in non-neoplastic patients, above in gliomas.

This clonotype was counted many times. What it binds is not known. Using RNA template, CDR3s of TCR alpha and beta were amplified with iRepertoire arm-PCR. TCRdb independently ran MiXCR on the multiplex PCR reads; one entry per CDR3 protein. Of about 130,000 distinct CDR3 sequences listed, about 22% are singletons. Germline values: CDR1 SGHTA, CDR2 FQGNSA. The CDR3 loop spans 15 amino acids. Trimming cost V 2 bases and J 3 bases, with 13 bases left between them. Source material: glioma tissue, nonneoplastic brain tissue, or PBMCs (not recorded which). The TCR was taken from a human donor with low-grade glioma or glioblastoma, undergoing nonglioma brain surgery, or in good health (not recorded which). The gene calls are TRBV7-2 and TRBJ1-1; unclear D gene. The CDR3 nucleotides are TGTGCCAGCAGCTTAAACGCGGGGTCGCACACTGAAGCTTTCTTT. This translates into CASSLNAGSHTEAFF.